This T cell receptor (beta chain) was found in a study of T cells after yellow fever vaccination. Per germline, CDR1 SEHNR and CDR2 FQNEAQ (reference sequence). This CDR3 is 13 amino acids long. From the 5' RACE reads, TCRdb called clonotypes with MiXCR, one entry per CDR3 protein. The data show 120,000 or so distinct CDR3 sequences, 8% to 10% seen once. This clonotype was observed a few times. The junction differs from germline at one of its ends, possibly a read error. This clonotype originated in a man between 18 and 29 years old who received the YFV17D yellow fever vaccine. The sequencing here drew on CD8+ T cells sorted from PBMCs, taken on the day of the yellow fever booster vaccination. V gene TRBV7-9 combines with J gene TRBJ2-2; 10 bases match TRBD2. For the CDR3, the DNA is TGTGCCGGCAGCGGGGGGGACACCGGGGAGCTGTTTTTT. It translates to CAGSGGDTGELFF.